A selection of T cell receptor beta chains follows, all from one sample in a study of a mutant IDH1 vaccine in newly diagnosed glioma. The table came from immunoSEQ multiplex PCR; TCRdb's copy has only in-frame clones and leaves some out. The sample has roughly 52,000 clones, around four fifths seen once. These TCRs are of unknown antigen specificity. The starting material was PBMCs, obtained from a glioma patient whose treatment included an IDH1 peptide vaccine. These TCRs come from a woman younger than 35 with glioma. The CDR3 runs from the conserved cysteine through the conserved F or W. Each record gives: V gene, CDR3 length, clone size, D gene, J gene, CDR3 DNA, CDR3 protein. D genes are given only for firm matches. The size of a clone is reported for some rows only, either as once, few or many, or as a class for expanded clones.

TRBV15	15	few	-	TRBJ1-5	TGTGCCACCAGCAGAGATAGATTTGGAAGACAGCCCCAGCATTTT	CATSRDRFGRQPQHF
TRBV6-4	16	once	-	TRBJ1-2	TGTGCCAGCAGTGGTACTCAATCACAGGGACACTATGGCTACACCTTC	CASSGTQSQGHYGYTF
TRBV20-1	11	-	-	TRBJ2-1	TGCAGTGCTGGACCAGAGAGAGAGCAGTTCTTC	CSAGPEREQFF
TRBV4-1	13	-	-	TRBJ2-7	TGCGCCAGCAGCCCGGGACGGCTCTACGAGCAGTACTTC	CASSPGRLYEQYF
TRBV19	11	-	-	TRBJ1-2	TGTGCCAGTAGTAGTCTGTTGGGCTACACCTTC	CASSSLLGYTF
TRBV7-9	15	-	-	TRBJ2-7	TGTGCCAGCAGATTTTCTGCAGGAAACTCCTACGAGCAGTACTTC	CASRFSAGNSYEQYF
TRBV5-1	14	-	-	TRBJ2-2	TGCGCCAGCAGCTTGGAGGCTGGGTCCGGGGAGCTGTTTTTT	CASSLEAGSGELFF
TRBV29-1	13	-	-	TRBJ2-5	TGCAGCGTTATTTTCGGGGGCGGAGAGACCCAGTACTTC	CSVIFGGGETQYF
TRBV7-9	12	-	-	TRBJ2-7	TGTGCCAGCAGCTCCCGACAGTACGAGCAGTACTTC	CASSSRQYEQYF
TRBV6-5	14	-	TRBD1	TRBJ2-5	TGTGCCAGCAGTTCGGGACAGGGACTTGGGACCCAGTACTTC	CASSSGQGLGTQYF
TRBV6-5	14	-	TRBD2	TRBJ2-1	TGTGCCAGCAGTTACGGCGGGGGGGCGGTTGAGCAGTTCTTC	CASSYGGGAVEQFF
TRBV7-9	15	-	TRBD1	TRBJ1-1	TGTGCCAGCAGCGCGGCGACAGGGGATGGGACTGAAGCTTTCTTT	CASSAATGDGTEAFF
TRBV29-1	14	-	TRBD2	TRBJ2-3	TGCAGCGTTGATACTAGCGGGAGGTCGGATACGCAGTATTTT	CSVDTSGRSDTQYF
TRBV7-9	16	-	-	TRBJ2-1	TGTGCCAGCAGCCCGGTTCCAGGATGGAGCTACAATGAGCAGTTCTTC	CASSPVPGWSYNEQFF
TRBV11-1	14	-	-	TRBJ1-6	TGTGCCAGCAGCTCGCCAGAGCGGAATTCACCCCTCCACTTT	CASSSPERNSPLHF
TRBV5-1	13	-	-	TRBJ1-4	TGCGCCAGCAGCTTGTCCGGGAATGAAAAACTGTTTTTT	CASSLSGNEKLFF
TRBV6-1	15	-	TRBD1	TRBJ1-5	TGTGCCAGCCGACCGGGGGGACAGCTCAATCAGCCCCAGCATTTT	CASRPGGQLNQPQHF
TRBV5-6	11	once	-	TRBJ2-3	TGTGCCAGCAGCTCGACTAGTCCCCAGTATTTT	CASSSTSPQYF
TRBV27	11	-	-	TRBJ2-5	TGTGCCAGCAGCCATGGGGAGACCCAGTACTTC	CASSHGETQYF
TRBV19	14	-	-	TRBJ1-2	TGTGCCAGTCTGAAGTTGGACGGAAACTATGGCTACACCTTC	CASLKLDGNYGYTF
TRBV5-6	13	-	-	TRBJ1-4	TGTGCCAGCAGCTTGGCTGGGGGGGAAAAACTGTTTTTT	CASSLAGGEKLFF
TRBV5-4	16	-	TRBD1	TRBJ2-3	TGTGCCAGCAGTCCTACAGGGGGCGCCGGATCAGATACGCAGTATTTT	CASSPTGGAGSDTQYF
TRBV30	14	-	TRBD1	TRBJ1-1	TGTGCCTGGAGTGTGGCAGGGGGCATCACTGAAGCTTTCTTT	CAWSVAGGITEAFF
TRBV25-1	14	few	-	TRBJ1-1	TGTGCCAGCAGTGACCCCTACCTCCGGGGGGGAGCTTTCTTT	CASSDPYLRGGAFF
TRBV27	13	medium-sized	-	TRBJ2-5	TGTGCCAGCAGTTTATCTCGAGGACAGACCCAGTACTTC	CASSLSRGQTQYF
TRBV20-1	11	-	-	TRBJ2-1	TGCACCGTGGCAGGGGACAATGAGCAGTTCTTC	CTVAGDNEQFF
TRBV7-9	12	-	-	TRBJ2-5	TGTGCCAGCAGCGGGACTGAAGAGACCCAGTACTTC	CASSGTEETQYF
TRBV27	14	few	TRBD1	TRBJ1-1	TGTGCCAGCAGTTCCGGGACAGCAAACACTGAAGCTTTCTTT	CASSSGTANTEAFF
TRBV18	14	-	-	TRBJ2-2	TGTGCCAGCTCACCTTATAGGAACACCGGGGAGCTGTTTTTT	CASSPYRNTGELFF
TRBV14	16	-	-	TRBJ1-1	TGTGCCAGCAGCTCTGGACAGCTTAAATATTCTTTTGAAGCTTTCTTT	CASSSGQLKYSFEAFF
TRBV7-9	16	-	-	TRBJ2-5	TGTGCCAGCAGCTTAGGGCATGGGGGAACTCAAGAGACCCAGTACTTC	CASSLGHGGTQETQYF
TRBV25-1	14	-	-	TRBJ1-3	TGTGCCAGCTCCGGGCCTCTATACGGAAACACCATATATTTT	CASSGPLYGNTIYF
TRBV28	12	-	-	TRBJ1-1	TGTGCCAGCAGGTCAGGAGTTCCTGAAGCTTTCTTT	CASRSGVPEAFF
TRBV7-9	13	-	-	TRBJ2-7	TGTGCCAGCAGCTCAGTCACCTCCTACGAGCAGTACTTC	CASSSVTSYEQYF
TRBV5-4	11	-	-	TRBJ2-5	TGTGCCAGCAGCGACTATGGGACCCAGTACTTC	CASSDYGTQYF
TRBV10-2	15	-	-	TRBJ2-5	TGCGCCAGCAACCCTTTCGTGGGGTCCCAAGAGACCCAGTACTTC	CASNPFVGSQETQYF
TRBV5-1	15	few	-	TRBJ1-5	TGCGCCAGCAGCTTGTCTGGGCGCCAGGGTCAGCCCCAGCATTTT	CASSLSGRQGQPQHF
TRBV5-1	15	-	-	TRBJ2-5	TGCGCCAGCAGCTTGCGGCTCGCTGGACAAGAGACCCAGTACTTC	CASSLRLAGQETQYF
TRBV29-1	14	few	TRBD1	TRBJ2-3	TGCAGCGTTGATAGGGGGCCAAGCACAGATACGCAGTATTTT	CSVDRGPSTDTQYF
TRBV9	15	-	-	TRBJ2-6	TGTGCCAGCAGCGGCAGGGAATCTGGGGCCAACGTCCTGACTTTC	CASSGRESGANVLTF
TRBV5-6	14	-	TRBD1	TRBJ2-5	TGTGCCAGCAGCTCAACAGGGGGCCGGGAGACCCAGTACTTC	CASSSTGGRETQYF
TRBV25-1	13	once	TRBD1	TRBJ1-2	TGTGCCAGCTCCCCGGGACAGACAGTTGGCTACACCTTC	CASSPGQTVGYTF
TRBV30	15	few	-	TRBJ1-1	TGTGCCGGAGAGGCCAGGGCCCAAGTGAACACTGAAGCTTTCTTT	CAGEARAQVNTEAFF
TRBV7-9	16	once	-	TRBJ1-2	TGTGCCAGCAGCTTAGATTCGACAACTGCTAACTATGGCTACACCTTC	CASSLDSTTANYGYTF
TRBV11-1	15	-	-	TRBJ2-1	TGTGCCAGCAGCTTAAGGCGGTTCGAACCAAATGAGCAGTTCTTC	CASSLRRFEPNEQFF